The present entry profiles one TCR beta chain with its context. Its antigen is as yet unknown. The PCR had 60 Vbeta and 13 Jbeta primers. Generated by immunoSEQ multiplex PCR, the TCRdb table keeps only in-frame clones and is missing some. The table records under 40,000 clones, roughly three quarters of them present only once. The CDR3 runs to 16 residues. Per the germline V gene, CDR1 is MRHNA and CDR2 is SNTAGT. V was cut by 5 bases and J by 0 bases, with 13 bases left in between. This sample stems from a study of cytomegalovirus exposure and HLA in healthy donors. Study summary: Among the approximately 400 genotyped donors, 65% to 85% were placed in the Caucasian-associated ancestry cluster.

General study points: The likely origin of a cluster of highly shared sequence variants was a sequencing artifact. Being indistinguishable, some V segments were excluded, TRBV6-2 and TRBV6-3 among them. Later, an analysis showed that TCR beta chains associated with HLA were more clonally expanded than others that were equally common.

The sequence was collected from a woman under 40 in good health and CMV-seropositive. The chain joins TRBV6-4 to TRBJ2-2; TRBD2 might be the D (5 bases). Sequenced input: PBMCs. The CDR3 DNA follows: TGTGCCAGCAGTCAAGCGGCACAGACGAACACCGGGGAGCTGTTTTTT. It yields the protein CASSQAAQTNTGELFF.